These T cell receptor beta chains were read from a single sample in a study of beta chain features in type 1 diabetes. Only in-frame clones appear in the TCRdb table, and some are missing; sequencing was by immunoSEQ multiplex PCR. The sample has nearly 700,000 clones, around an eighth seen once. Source material: naive CD4+ T cells from blood. All receptors come from a man between 18 and 29 years old with type 1 diabetes. CDR3s include the opening cysteine and the closing phenylalanine or tryptophan.

v_call cdr3_aa
TRBV5-6 CASSLGQSYEQYF
TRBV7-9 CASSLSQNNQPQHF
TRBV5-1 CASSLAWMNTEAFF
TRBV5-1 CASSSTGGSYGYTF
TRBV5-1 CASSLEGPGRDTQYF
TRBV15 CATSTENEKLFF
TRBV27 CASTSVGANYGYTF
TRBV29-1 CSVAGTPGSPLHF
TRBV6-5 CASSSPGGPTGELFF
TRBV5-6 CASSQGQPGYGYTF
TRBV29-1 CSVARGAENQPQHF
TRBV19 CASSIGWLDEQYF
TRBV29-1 CSVASGQGYGYTF
TRBV5-1 CASSLGINRNEQFF
TRBV7-7 CASSRGGVNTGELFF
TRBV7-9 CAGGTPLSSGANVLTF
TRBV7-9 CASSTTGDQPQHF
TRBV20-1 CSARVDTQYF
TRBV7-2 CASSRAGTGREQYF
TRBV29-1 CSVARGGTEAFF
TRBV6-5 CATSPSRTNTGELFF
TRBV4-1 CASSQENRQGQGPFF
TRBV7-9 CASSGTGDQPQHF
TRBV5-1 CASSPTGTGIDEQYF
TRBV20-1 CSAPPYEQYF
TRBV5-1 CASSLWGIETGYTEAFF
TRBV12-5 CASGLVLYGEQFF
TRBV2 CASRPNGPPEQFF
TRBV15 CATSRVQGRQYF
TRBV5-1 CASSLGGQDQETQYF
TRBV5-8 CAPPRPGANVLTF
TRBV5-1 CASSSQGIEQFF
TRBV7-2 CASSWEFLADPTDTQYF
TRBV7-9 CASSPGLAGNEQFF
TRBV29-1 CSVTWGGPQASSYEQYF
TRBV9 CASSASTGGQGRSTQYF
TRBV13 CASSSQGPRGGNTEAFF
TRBV29-1 CSATDGSNQPQHF
TRBV29-1 CSVDSRGGGNTIYF
TRBV5-6 CASSHPGSIPSYEQYF
TRBV11-2 CASSLVGDSLEAFF
TRBV19 CATGQNTEAFF
TRBV6-6 CASSVHGAGNTIYF
TRBV29-1 CSVGQGVGGYTF
TRBV10-3 CAISGAWASGGSGPGEQFF
TRBV2 CASSDRDTDTQYF
TRBV2 CASSGLVGYEQYF